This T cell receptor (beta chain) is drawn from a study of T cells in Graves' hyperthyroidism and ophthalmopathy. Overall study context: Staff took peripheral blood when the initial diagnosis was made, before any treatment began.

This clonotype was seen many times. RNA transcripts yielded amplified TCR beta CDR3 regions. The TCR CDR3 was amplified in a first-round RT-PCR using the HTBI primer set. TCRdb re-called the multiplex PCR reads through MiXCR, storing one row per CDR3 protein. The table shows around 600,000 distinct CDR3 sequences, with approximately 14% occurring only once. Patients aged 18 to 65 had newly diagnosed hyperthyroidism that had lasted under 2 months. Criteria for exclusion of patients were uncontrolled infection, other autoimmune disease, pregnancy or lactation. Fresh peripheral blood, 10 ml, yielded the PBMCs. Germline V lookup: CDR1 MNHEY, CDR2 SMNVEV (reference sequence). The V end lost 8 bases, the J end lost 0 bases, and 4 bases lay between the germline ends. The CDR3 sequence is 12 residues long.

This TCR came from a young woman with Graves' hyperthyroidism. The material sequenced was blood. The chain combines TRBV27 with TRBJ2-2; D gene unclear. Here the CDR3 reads CASGSNTGELFF. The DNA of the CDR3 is TGTGCCAGCGGATCGAACACCGGGGAGCTGTTTTTT.